These 26 T cell receptor beta chains share one sample of origin, sequenced in a study of cytomegalovirus exposure and HLA in healthy donors. Vbeta (60) and Jbeta (13) primers were used in the PCR. Assay used: immunoSEQ multiplex PCR; TCRdb lists only in-frame clones, some missing. There are 100,000 to 150,000 clones in the sample, with around 2.2% held by the top ten. Sequenced sample: PBMCs. The source of these receptors is a middle-aged man in good health and CMV-seronegative.

This chain joins TRBV7-2 and TRBJ2-1; 8 nucleotides match TRBD2. V was clipped by 5 bases and J by 5 bases; unmatched bases: 11. From germline, CDR1 is SGHTA and CDR2 FQGNSA. CDR3 length: 16 amino acids. The CDR3 DNA reads TGTGCCAGCAGCCCGTGGTCGGGAGGGAGTAACAATGAGCAGTTCTTC. Translating gives CASSPWSGGSNNEQFF.

The chain employs TRBV30 and TRBJ2-1, with 8 bases identical to TRBD2. The length of the CDR3 is 14 residues. Trimming cost V 2 bases and J 6 bases; bases outside gene matches: 6. The germline CDR1 and CDR2 sequences are GTSNPN and SVGIG (reference sequence). CDR3 DNA: TGTGCCTGGAGTTTCCGGACTAGCAGCAATGAGCAGTTCTTC. Encoded protein: CAWSFRTSSNEQFF.

This rearrangement joins TRBV7-9 to TRBJ2-5; a weak D match, TRBD1 (6 bases). The CDR3 covers 19 residues. Germline-derived CDR1 and CDR2 are SEHNR and FQNEAQ (reference sequence). Trimming took 8 bases from V and 2 from J, leaving 30 bases between them. CDR3 region: CASPPGRGDTTSGQETQYF. In nucleotides, the CDR3 is TGTGCCAGCCCGCCGGGTCGAGGGGACACAACGTCGGGGCAAGAGACCCAGTACTTC.

This chain connects TRBV2 to TRBJ1-2; D is perhaps TRBD1 (6 bases). CDR1 SNHLY and CDR2 FYNNEI come from the germline V gene. V was pared by 3 bases and J by 1 base, with 18 bases between. The CDR3 is 17 amino acids. CDR3 DNA sequence: TGTGCCAGCAGTGAGACACCACAGGGACCCCTTAACTATGGCTACACCTTC. This codes for CASSETPQGPLNYGYTF.

This rearrangement joins TRBV7-3 to TRBJ2-1, with D tentatively TRBD1 (5 bases). Germline assignment: CDR1 SGHTA and CDR2 FQGTGA. The CDR3 spans 15 residues. V lost 2 bases to trimming and J lost 3 bases, with 11 bases between them. Here the CDR3 reads CASSLVGASYNEQFF. CDR3 coding DNA: TGTGCCAGCAGCTTAGTTGGGGCTAGCTACAATGAGCAGTTCTTC. The variable domain in full, completed from reference TRBV7-3 and TRBJ2-1, reads GAGVSQTPSNKVTEKGKYVELRCDPISGHTALYWYRQSLGQGPEFLIYFQGTGAADDSGLPNDRFFAVRPEGSVSTLKIQRTERGDSAVYLCASSLVGASYNEQFFGPGTRLTVL.

This chain joins TRBV4-1 and TRBJ2-1; D is perhaps TRBD1 (5 bases). Between the trimmed V and J ends, which lost 4 bases and 8 bases, there was a span of 12 bases. This CDR3 spans 13 amino acids. Germline V gene sequence: CDR1 MGHRA, CDR2 YSYEKL. The CDR3 DNA follows: TGCGCCAGCAGCCTCGTCAGGGCCTATGAGCAGTTCTTC. The encoded protein is CASSLVRAYEQFF.

The chain employs TRBV5-4 and TRBJ1-1, with TRBD1 identical over 7 bases. J was trimmed by 0 bases and V by 3 bases; bases with no gene match: 2. The CDR3 sequence is 14 residues long. Germline V CDR1 and CDR2: SGHNT, YYREEE (reference sequence). The CDR3 bases are TGTGCCAGCAGCTCGGGACAGATGAACACTGAAGCTTTCTTT. Translating gives CASSSGQMNTEAFF.

The rearrangement links TRBV29-1 to TRBJ1-1, with 9 nucleotides matching TRBD1. Germline loops: CDR1 SQVTM, CDR2 ANQGSEA. The CDR3 is made up of 13 amino acids. The V gene end was trimmed by 7 bases and the J gene end by 6 bases; junction bases not matched to a gene: 9. CDR3 loop: CSAFKGTGSEAFF. The CDR3 bases are TGCAGCGCCTTCAAAGGGACAGGGTCTGAAGCTTTCTTT.

The chain joins TRBV5-1 to TRBJ2-2; no clear D gene. Trimming shortened V by 2 bases and J by 0 bases, and 11 bases separated the two germline ends. The germline gives CDR1 SGHRS, CDR2 YFSETQ. The CDR3 is made up of 16 amino acids. This chain's CDR3 is CASSFEDAANTGELFF. The CDR3 DNA sequence: TGCGCCAGCAGCTTTGAGGATGCGGCGAACACCGGGGAGCTGTTTTTT.

The chain uses TRBV5-4 and TRBJ1-6; TRBD1 might be the D (6 bases). Germline-derived CDR1 and CDR2 are SGHNT and YYREEE (reference sequence). This CDR3 region has 16 residues. The germline V and J ends were trimmed by 4 bases and 4 bases, with 15 bases remaining between them. CDR3 DNA sequence: TGTGCCAGCAGCGGCCAAACGGGACAATATAATTCACCCCTCCACTTT. Translated: CASSGQTGQYNSPLHF. The complete variable domain, with remaining parts taken from reference TRBV5-4 and TRBJ1-6, reads ETGVTQSPTHLIKTRGQQVTLRCSSQSGHNTVSWYQQALGQGPQFIFQYYREEENGRGNFPPRFSGLQFPNYSSELNVNALELDDSALYLCASSGQTGQYNSPLHFGNGTRLTVT.

The J gene is TRBJ1-2, the V gene TRBV6-5, with 9 nucleotides matching TRBD1. V trimming: 2 bases; J trimming: 4 bases; junction bases outside the gene matches: 5. Germline CDR1 and CDR2: MNHEY and SVGAGI. The CDR3 is made up of 15 amino acids. The CDR3 loop is CASSYKQGAVYGYTF. The CDR3 DNA is TGTGCCAGCAGTTACAAACAGGGGGCGGTCTATGGCTACACCTTC.

CDR3 nucleotides: TGTGCCAGCACAAGACGCCGGACAGGGAGCTCCTACGAGCAGTACTTC. Translation: CASTRRRTGSSYEQYF. The chain has TRBV2 and TRBJ2-7; TRBD1 agrees at 8 bases. Germline V lookup: CDR1 SNHLY, CDR2 FYNNEI. The length of the CDR3 is 16 residues. Trimming took 7 bases from V and 0 from J; bases not matched to a gene: 11.

The genes are TRBV6-6 and TRBJ1-1; D is perhaps TRBD1 (6 bases). Germline-derived CDR1 and CDR2 are MNHNY and SVGAGI (reference sequence). V lost 0 bases to trimming and J lost 5 bases, with 13 bases between them. The CDR3 covers 15 residues. This CDR3 reads CASSYSVRGETEAFF. DNA for the CDR3: TGTGCCAGCAGTTACTCGGTCAGGGGAGAAACTGAAGCTTTCTTT.

V is TRBV6-1 and J is TRBJ1-1, with D perhaps matching TRBD1 (5 bases). There are 16 residues in the CDR3. In germline, CDR1 is MNHNS, CDR2 SASEGT. The V end was cut by 0 bases, the J end by 0 bases, with 11 bases between. This CDR3 is CASSEAWAGLNTEAFF. In DNA form, the CDR3 reads TGTGCCAGCAGTGAAGCGTGGGCAGGGTTGAACACTGAAGCTTTCTTT.

The chain is built from TRBV7-3 and TRBJ1-1, with a tentative D call TRBD1 (5 bases). Looked up from germline, CDR1 is SGHTA and CDR2 is FQGTGA. Trimming stripped 1 base from V and 3 bases from J, with 9 bases between. This CDR3 has 14 residues. DNA for the CDR3: TGTGCCAGCAGCTTAAGCGACAGTGACACTGAAGCTTTCTTT. It yields the protein CASSLSDSDTEAFF. Based on the CDR3 plus reference TRBV7-3 and TRBJ1-1, the full variable domain is GAGVSQTPSNKVTEKGKYVELRCDPISGHTALYWYRQSLGQGPEFLIYFQGTGAADDSGLPNDRFFAVRPEGSVSTLKIQRTERGDSAVYLCASSLSDSDTEAFFGQGTRLTVV.

The V and J genes are TRBV4-1 and TRBJ2-3; 8 positions agree with TRBD2. The J segment lost 2 bases and the V segment lost 4 bases, leaving 8 bases of the junction unmatched. The germline V gene encodes CDR1 MGHRA and CDR2 YSYEKL. The CDR3 covers 16 residues. The CDR3 is CASSRMGLGSTDTQYF. The CDR3 DNA reads TGCGCCAGCAGCCGTATGGGACTAGGGTCCACAGATACGCAGTATTTT.

This clone is labeled medium-sized based on frequency. The rearrangement uses TRBV27 and TRBJ2-7, with TRBD1 as a possible D gene (6 bases). V gave up 0 bases and J gave up 1 base, with 13 bases separating them. Germline V gene lookup returns CDR1 MNHEY and CDR2 SMNVEV (reference sequence). The CDR3 has 16 amino acids. The CDR3 spells CASSLSVDSLSYEQYF. CDR3 nucleotides: TGTGCCAGCAGTTTATCCGTGGACAGCCTGTCCTACGAGCAGTACTTC.

V and J are TRBV9 and TRBJ2-7; D may be TRBD2 (6 bases). This CDR3 has 17 amino acids. Looked up from germline, CDR1 is SGDLS and CDR2 is YYNGEE. V lost 4 bases and J lost 6, with 26 bases in between. The CDR3 DNA reads TGTGCCAGCAGCTTTCGCGACCGGGACTCCCTCCTTACCGAGCAGTACTTC. It codes for CASSFRDRDSLLTEQYF.

For this clone: The junction shows a germline mismatch at one end, possibly a read error. The CDR3 loop reads CASTSLADEQYF. In DNA form, the CDR3 reads TGTGCTAGCACCTCCCTAGCGGACGAGCAGTACTTC. The chain recombines TRBV7-7 with TRBJ2-7; 7 bases line up with TRBD2. This CDR3 is built from 12 residues. Germline values: CDR1 SSHAT, CDR2 FNYEAQ (reference sequence). Full variable domain (remainder filled in from reference TRBV7-7 and TRBJ2-7): GAGVSQSPRYKVTKRGQDVTLRCDPISSHATLYWYQQALGQGPEFLTYFNYEAQPDKSGLPSDRFSAERPEGSISTLTIQRTEQRDSAMYRCASTSLADEQYFGPGTRLTVT.

Here the CDR3 reads CASSLSLAGVYEQYF. DNA of the CDR3: TGTGCCAGCAGTTTATCGCTAGCGGGAGTCTACGAGCAGTACTTC. The chain is built from TRBV27 and TRBJ2-7; the match to TRBD2 covers 10 bases. The CDR3 has 15 residues. Looked up from germline, CDR1 is MNHEY and CDR2 is SMNVEV (reference sequence). The trim removed 0 bases at V and 3 bases at J, leaving 2 bases unmatched.

The V call is TRBV6-5, the J call TRBJ1-1, with TRBD1 matching over 7 bases. In germline, CDR1 is MNHEY, CDR2 SVGAGI. J was trimmed by 5 bases and V by 1 base; bases with no gene match: 4. The CDR3 runs to 14 residues. The CDR3 nucleotides read TGTGCCAGCAGTTACTACACAGGGGAGACTGAAGCTTTCTTT. Amino acids: CASSYYTGETEAFF.

The chain couples TRBV7-6 to TRBJ2-7, with 12 bases that match TRBD2. CDR3 size: 15 residues. Germline assignment: CDR1 SGHVS and CDR2 FNYEAQ. Trimming cost V 5 bases and J 4 bases; bases outside gene matches: 6. The CDR3 bases are TGTGCCAGCAGCCCCGGACTAGCGGGACTATACGAGCAGTACTTC. Protein: CASSPGLAGLYEQYF.

The rearrangement joins TRBV14 to TRBJ2-3; D possibly corresponds to TRBD1 (6 bases). With 0 bases removed from V and 2 bases from J, the gap between germline ends came to 12 bases. CDR3 length: 16 amino acids. Per the germline V gene, CDR1 is SGHDN and CDR2 is FVKESK. The CDR3 sequence: CASSQDRQGITDTQYF. Written as DNA, the CDR3 is TGTGCCAGCAGCCAAGATCGTCAGGGGATCACAGATACGCAGTATTTT.

The V gene is TRBV11-2, the J gene TRBJ2-7; tentatively, D is TRBD1 (5 bases). This CDR3 region has 15 residues. The germline gives CDR1 SGHAT, CDR2 FQNNGV. The V end was cut by 6 bases, the J end by 0 bases, with 15 bases between. The CDR3 reads CASSRPGQGSYEQYF. CDR3 DNA: TGTGCCAGCAGTAGACCAGGGCAAGGCTCCTACGAGCAGTACTTC.

The genes are TRBV18 and TRBJ2-2; 10 bases are a match to TRBD1. Germline V gene sequence: CDR1 KGHSH, CDR2 LQKENI. This CDR3 contains 16 residues. J gave up 3 bases and V 4 bases, and 5 bases lay outside the gene matches. This CDR3 reads CASSRQGARDTGELFF. The CDR3 bases are TGTGCCAGCTCACGACAGGGGGCGCGGGACACCGGGGAGCTGTTTTTT.

This chain links TRBV6-4 with TRBJ1-4, with D maybe TRBD1 (5 bases). Germline CDR1 and CDR2: MRHNA and SNTAGT. This CDR3 contains 15 residues. V shed 11 bases and J shed 8 bases, with 24 bases lying between them. CDR3 in DNA: TGTGCCGGGGGTCGGTTATGGGACTGCCTAGAAAAACTGTTTTTT. Its protein is CAGGRLWDCLEKLFF.